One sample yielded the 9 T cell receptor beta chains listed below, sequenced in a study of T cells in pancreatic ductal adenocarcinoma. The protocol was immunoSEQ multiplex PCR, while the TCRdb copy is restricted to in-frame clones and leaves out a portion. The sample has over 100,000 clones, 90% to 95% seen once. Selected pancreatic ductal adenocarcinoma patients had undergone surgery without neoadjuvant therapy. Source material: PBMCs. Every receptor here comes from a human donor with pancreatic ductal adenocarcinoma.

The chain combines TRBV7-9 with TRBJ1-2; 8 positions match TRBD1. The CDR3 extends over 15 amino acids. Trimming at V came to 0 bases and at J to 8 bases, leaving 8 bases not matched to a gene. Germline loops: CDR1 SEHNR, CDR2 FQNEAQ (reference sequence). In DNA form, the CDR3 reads TGTGCCAGCAGCTTAGCTGGGCAGGGGGCCCGAGGCTACACCTTC. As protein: CASSLAGQGARGYTF. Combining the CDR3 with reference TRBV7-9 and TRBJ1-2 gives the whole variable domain DTGVSQNPRHKITKRGQNVTFRCDPISEHNRLYWYRQTLGQGPEFLTYFQNEAQLEKSRLLSDRFSAERPKGSFSTLEIQRTEQGDSAMYLCASSLAGQGARGYTFGSGTRLTVV.

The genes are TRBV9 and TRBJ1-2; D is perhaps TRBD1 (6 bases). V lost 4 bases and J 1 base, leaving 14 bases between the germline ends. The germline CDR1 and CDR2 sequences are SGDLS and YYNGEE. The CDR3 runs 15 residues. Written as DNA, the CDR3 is TGTGCCAGCAGCAGTCAGGGGCGAAATAACTATGGCTACACCTTC. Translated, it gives CASSSQGRNNYGYTF.

CDR3 sequence reads: CASSLMGPGYGYTF. The CDR3, as DNA: TGTGCCAGCAGCTTAATGGGCCCCGGTTATGGCTACACCTTC. The chain employs TRBV5-6 and TRBJ1-2; no definite D call. The germline gives CDR1 SGHDT, CDR2 YYEEEE. The CDR3 has 14 amino acids. Between the trimmed V and J ends, which lost 2 bases and 5 bases, there was a span of 13 bases.

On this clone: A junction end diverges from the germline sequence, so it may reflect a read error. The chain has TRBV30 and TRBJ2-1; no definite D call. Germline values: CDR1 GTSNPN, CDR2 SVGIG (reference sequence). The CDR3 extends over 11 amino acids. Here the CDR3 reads CAWSVTLERFF. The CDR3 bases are TGTGCCTGGAGTGTAACTTTAGAGCGGTTCTTC.

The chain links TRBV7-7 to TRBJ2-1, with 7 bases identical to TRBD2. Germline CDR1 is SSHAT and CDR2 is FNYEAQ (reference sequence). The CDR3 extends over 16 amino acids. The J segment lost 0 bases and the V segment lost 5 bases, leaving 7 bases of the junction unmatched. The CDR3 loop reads CASSVSGFSSYNEQFF. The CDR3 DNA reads TGTGCCAGCAGCGTTAGCGGGTTTAGCTCCTACAATGAGCAGTTCTTC.

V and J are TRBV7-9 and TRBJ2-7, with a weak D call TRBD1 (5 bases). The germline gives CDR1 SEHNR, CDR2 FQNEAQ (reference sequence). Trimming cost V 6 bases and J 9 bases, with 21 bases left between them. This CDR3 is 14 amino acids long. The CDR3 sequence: CASSFDSPLRGQYF. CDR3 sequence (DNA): TGTGCCAGCAGTTTTGACAGCCCTCTACGAGGGCAGTACTTC.

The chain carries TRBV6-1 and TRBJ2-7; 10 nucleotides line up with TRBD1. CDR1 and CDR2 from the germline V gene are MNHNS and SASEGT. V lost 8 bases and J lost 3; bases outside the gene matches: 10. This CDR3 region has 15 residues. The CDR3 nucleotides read TGTGCCAGCTCATACTCCGGGACAGGGGACTACGAGCAGTACTTC. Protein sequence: CASSYSGTGDYEQYF.

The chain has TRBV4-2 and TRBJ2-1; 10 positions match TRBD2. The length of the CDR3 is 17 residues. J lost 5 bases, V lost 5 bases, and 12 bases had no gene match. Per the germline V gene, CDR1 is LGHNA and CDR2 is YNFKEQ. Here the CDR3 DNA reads TGTGCCAGCAGCACGCTCCCGGGACTAGCGAGAAACAATGAGCAGTTCTTC. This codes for CASSTLPGLARNNEQFF.

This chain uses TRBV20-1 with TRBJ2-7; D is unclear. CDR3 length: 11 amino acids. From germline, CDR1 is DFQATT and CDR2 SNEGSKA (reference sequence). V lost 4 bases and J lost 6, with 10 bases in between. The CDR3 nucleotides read TGCAGTGCTACCCTTGGGCGCGAGCAGTACTTC. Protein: CSATLGREQYF.